This T cell receptor (beta chain) was retrieved from a study of T-cell reconstitution after alpha-beta-depleted transplantation in children (dated by TCRdb to about 2016). For the wider study: The study quantitatively tracked T-cell immune reconstitution after TCRalphabeta/CD19-depleted allogeneic hematopoietic cell transplantation in children using TCR repertoire profiling.

CDR1 and CDR2 are drawn from the germline V gene: SGHTA, FQGNSA. Deletion took 5 bases off V and 2 bases off J, with a span of 12 bases between the germline ends. The CDR3 covers 14 residues, taking in both the cysteine and the phenylalanine. CDR3 DNA is the only sequence kept; it has 42 bases, read in frame from the first base. This clonotype has a handful of counts. The antigen it recognizes is unknown. Per-base quality was not reported, and no clone a single base away is much larger than it. The method was PCR. Sequencing was performed on an Illumina HiSeq 2500. TCR library preparation used molecular barcoding, with unique molecular identifiers applied to normalize quantification of the TCRbeta repertoire. In-frame beta chains were kept once TCRdb had trimmed the public reads at Q25 with fastp and called clones with MiXCR. Each entry is one CDR3 protein sequence, shown with its most common DNA and genes. Within this sample are approximately 390,000 distinct CDR3 sequences, with about a tenth of them counted one time only. The ten largest make up roughly 6% of the sample.

The sequenced sample was PBMCs from the stem cell graft donor, obtained from the stem cell graft. The sequence joins TRBV7-2 to TRBJ1-2; the D region possibly corresponds to TRBD1 (5 bases align). This sequence was found in a human donor who donated a stem cell graft to a child with acute myeloid leukemia. The DNA sequence is TGTGCCAGCAGCGAAGAGGGACGGAACTATGGCTACACCTTC. It encodes CASSEEGRNYGYTF.